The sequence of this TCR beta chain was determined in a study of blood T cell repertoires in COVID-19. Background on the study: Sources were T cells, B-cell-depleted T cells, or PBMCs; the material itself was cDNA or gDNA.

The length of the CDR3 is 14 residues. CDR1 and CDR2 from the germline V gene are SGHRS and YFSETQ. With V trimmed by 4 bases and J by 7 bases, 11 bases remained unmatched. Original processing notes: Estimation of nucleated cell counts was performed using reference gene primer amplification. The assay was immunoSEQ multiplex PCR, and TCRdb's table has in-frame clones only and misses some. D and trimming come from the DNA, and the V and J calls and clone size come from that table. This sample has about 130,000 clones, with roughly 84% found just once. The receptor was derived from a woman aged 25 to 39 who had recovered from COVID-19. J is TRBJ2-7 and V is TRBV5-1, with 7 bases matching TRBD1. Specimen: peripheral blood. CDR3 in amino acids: CASSTRTGIEEQYF. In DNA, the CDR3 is TGCGCCAGCAGCACAAGGACAGGAATCGAAGAGCAGTACTTC. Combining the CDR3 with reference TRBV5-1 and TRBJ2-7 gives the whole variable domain KAGVTQTPRYLIKTRGQQVTLSCSPISGHRSVSWYQQTPGQGLQFLFEYFSETQRNKGNFPGRFSGRQFSNSRSEMNVSTLELGDSALYLCASSTRTGIEEQYFGPGTRLTVT.